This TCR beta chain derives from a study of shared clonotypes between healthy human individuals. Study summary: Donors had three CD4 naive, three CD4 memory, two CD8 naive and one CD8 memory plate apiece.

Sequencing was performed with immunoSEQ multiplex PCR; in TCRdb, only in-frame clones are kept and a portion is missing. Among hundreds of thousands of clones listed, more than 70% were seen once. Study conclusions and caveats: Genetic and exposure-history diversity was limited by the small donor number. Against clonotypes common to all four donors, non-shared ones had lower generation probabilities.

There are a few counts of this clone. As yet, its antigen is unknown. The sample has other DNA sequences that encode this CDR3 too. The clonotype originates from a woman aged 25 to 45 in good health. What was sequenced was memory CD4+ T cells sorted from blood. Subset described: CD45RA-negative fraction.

CDR3 coding DNA: TGCAGCGTCACAGGACTAGCTGGGGGGGAGCAGTTCTTC. It translates to CSVTGLAGGEQFF. The chain employs TRBV29-1 and TRBJ2-1; 8 nucleotides line up with TRBD2. V was clipped by 6 bases and J by 10 bases; unmatched bases: 11. Per the germline V gene, CDR1 is SQVTM and CDR2 is ANQGSEA. The CDR3 has 13 amino acids.